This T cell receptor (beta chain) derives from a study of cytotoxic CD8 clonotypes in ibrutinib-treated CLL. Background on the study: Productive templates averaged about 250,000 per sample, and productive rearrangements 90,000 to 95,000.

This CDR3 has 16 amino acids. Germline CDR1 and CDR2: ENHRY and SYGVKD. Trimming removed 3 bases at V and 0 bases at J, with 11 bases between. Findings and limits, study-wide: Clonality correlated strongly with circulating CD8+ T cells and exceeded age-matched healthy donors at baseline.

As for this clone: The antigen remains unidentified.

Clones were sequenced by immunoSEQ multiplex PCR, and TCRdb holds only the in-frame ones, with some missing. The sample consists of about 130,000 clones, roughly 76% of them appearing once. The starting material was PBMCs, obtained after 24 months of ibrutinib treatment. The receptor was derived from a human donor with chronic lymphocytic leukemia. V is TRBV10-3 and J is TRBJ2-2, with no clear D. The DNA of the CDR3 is TGTGCCATCAGTGATAGCTTTGGGACGAACACCGGGGAGCTGTTTTTT. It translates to CAISDSFGTNTGELFF.